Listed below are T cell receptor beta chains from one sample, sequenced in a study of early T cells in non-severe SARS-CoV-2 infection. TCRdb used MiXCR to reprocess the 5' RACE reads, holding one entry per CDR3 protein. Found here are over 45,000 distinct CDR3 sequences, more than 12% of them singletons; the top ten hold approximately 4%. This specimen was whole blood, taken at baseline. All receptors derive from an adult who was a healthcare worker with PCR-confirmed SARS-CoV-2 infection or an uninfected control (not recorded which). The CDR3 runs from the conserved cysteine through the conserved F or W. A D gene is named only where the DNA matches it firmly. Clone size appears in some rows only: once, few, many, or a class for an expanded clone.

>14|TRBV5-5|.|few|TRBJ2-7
TGTGCCAGCAGCTTTTCGGGGGCTGCTATCGAGCAGTACTTC
CASSFSGAAIEQYF
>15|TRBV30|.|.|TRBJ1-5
TGTGCCTGGAGTGCGACGGGAACAAATAATCAGCCCCAGCATTTT
CAWSATGTNNQPQHF
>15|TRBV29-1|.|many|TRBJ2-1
TGCAGCGTTGAGCTCGGCGGGGAACGGTACAATGAGCAGTTCTTC
CSVELGGERYNEQFF
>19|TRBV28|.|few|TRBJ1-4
TGTGCCAGCAGTTTAAGGTTATCATCTTTGCAGGGCGCGGCGGAAAAACTGTTTTTT
CASSLRLSSLQGAAEKLFF
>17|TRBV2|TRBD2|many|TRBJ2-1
TGTGCCAGCAGCCTCTTCTCAACTAGCGGGCCCTACAATGAGCAGTTCTTC
CASSLFSTSGPYNEQFF
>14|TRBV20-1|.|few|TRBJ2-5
TGCAGTGCCAGTTTCCCATTGGGGAGGGAGACCCAGTACTTC
CSASFPLGRETQYF
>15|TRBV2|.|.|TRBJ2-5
TGTGCCAGCAGTGCGACAGGCACTCTTAGGGAGACCCAGTACTTC
CASSATGTLRETQYF
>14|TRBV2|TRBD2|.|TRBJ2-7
TGTGCCAGCACCCTCGCGGGACTAGCGGGAGCACAGTACTTC
CASTLAGLAGAQYF
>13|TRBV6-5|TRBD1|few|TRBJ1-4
TGTGCCAGCAGTTTGGACAGGGATGAAAAACTGTTTTTT
CASSLDRDEKLFF
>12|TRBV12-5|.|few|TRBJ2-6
TGTGCTAGTGTCTATGGGTCTAACGTCCTGACTTTC
CASVYGSNVLTF
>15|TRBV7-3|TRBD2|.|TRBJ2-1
TGTGCCAGCAGCCCCGTGGGGAGGGCCTCCCACGAGCAGTTCTTC
CASSPVGRASHEQFF
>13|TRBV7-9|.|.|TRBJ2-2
TGTGCCAGCAGCTTAGTACAGACCGGGGAGCTGTTTTTT
CASSLVQTGELFF
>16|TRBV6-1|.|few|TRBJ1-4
TGTGCCAGCAGTGAGACAGTCCACGCAACTAATGAAAAACTGTTTTTT
CASSETVHATNEKLFF
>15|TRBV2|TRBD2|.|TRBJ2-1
TGTGCCAGCAGTGACGGACCCCGACTAGCGTCTGAGCAGTTCTTC
CASSDGPRLASEQFF
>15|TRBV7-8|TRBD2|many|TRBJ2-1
TGTGCCAGCAGCCCCGGGACTAGCAGGTGGAATGAGCAGTTCTTC
CASSPGTSRWNEQFF
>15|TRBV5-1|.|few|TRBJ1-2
TGCGCCAGCAGCTTGGTTGCGACCCTCATTGATGGCTACACCTTC
CASSLVATLIDGYTF
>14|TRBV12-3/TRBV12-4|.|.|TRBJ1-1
TGTGCCAGCAGCGGGGGCGCATTGGGCACTGAAGCTTTCTTT
CASSGGALGTEAFF
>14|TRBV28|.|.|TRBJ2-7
TGTGCCAGCAGTCTCCCGGGACAAATCTACGAGCAGTACTTC
CASSLPGQIYEQYF
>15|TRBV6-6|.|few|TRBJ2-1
TGTGCCAGCAGTTACCCTATGGCCGTGAGGAATGAGCAGTTCTTC
CASSYPMAVRNEQFF
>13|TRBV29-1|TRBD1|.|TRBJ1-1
TGCAGCGTTGGGACAGGGATGAACACTGAAGCTTTCTTT
CSVGTGMNTEAFF
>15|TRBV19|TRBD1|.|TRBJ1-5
TGTGCCAGTACCCCGGGACAGGGGAACAGTCAGCCCCAGCATTTT
CASTPGQGNSQPQHF
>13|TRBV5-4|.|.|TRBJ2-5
TGTGCCAGCAGCTTGGCTAGCGAGGAGACCCAGTACTTC
CASSLASEETQYF
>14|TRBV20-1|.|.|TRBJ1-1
TGCAGTGCTCACAAAGGGACGGGGGACACTGAAGCTTTCTTT
CSAHKGTGDTEAFF
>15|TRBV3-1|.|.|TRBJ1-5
TGTGCCAGCAGCCAAGATGCCGGGGGCAATCAGCCCCAGCATTTT
CASSQDAGGNQPQHF
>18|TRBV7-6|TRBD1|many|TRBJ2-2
TGTGCCAGCAGCCTTCAAAGATTTACAGGGGACCACACCGGGGAGCTGTTTTTT
CASSLQRFTGDHTGELFF
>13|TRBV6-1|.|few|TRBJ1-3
TGTGCCACTCTGGGGATGACTGGAAACACCATATATTTT
CATLGMTGNTIYF
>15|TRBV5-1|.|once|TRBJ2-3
TGCGCCAGCAGCTTGGAGGGGTCCGGCACAGATACGCAGTATTTT
CASSLEGSGTDTQYF
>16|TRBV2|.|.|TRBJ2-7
TGTGCCAGCAGACGGCTGGGACAGCGGGGGCCCTACGAGCAGTACTTC
CASRRLGQRGPYEQYF
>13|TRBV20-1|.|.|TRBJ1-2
TGCAGTGCTAGGGACGGATCTAACTATGGCTACACCTTC
CSARDGSNYGYTF
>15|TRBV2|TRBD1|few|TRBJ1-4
TGTGCCAGCAGTGGACAGGGTACGACTAATGAAAAACTGTTTTTT
CASSGQGTTNEKLFF
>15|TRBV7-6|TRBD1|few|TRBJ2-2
TGTGCCAGCAGCTTTGGGACAGATTACACCGGGGAGCTGTTTTTT
CASSFGTDYTGELFF
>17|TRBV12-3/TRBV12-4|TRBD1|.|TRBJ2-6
TGTGCCAGCAGTCTAAGACAGGGGTCGCCCGGGGCCAACGTCCTGACTTTC
CASSLRQGSPGANVLTF
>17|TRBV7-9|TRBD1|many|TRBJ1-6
TGTGCCAGCAGCACCTGGCCCCGGGACAGGGTAAAATCACCCCTCCACTTT
CASSTWPRDRVKSPLHF
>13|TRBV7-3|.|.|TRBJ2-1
TGTGCCAGCAGCTTATTGGGGGAATCTGAGCAGTTCTTC
CASSLLGESEQFF
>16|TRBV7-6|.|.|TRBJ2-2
TGTGCCAGCAGCTTAGGCCGGGGCCTGGGGACCGGGGAGCTGTTTTTT
CASSLGRGLGTGELFF
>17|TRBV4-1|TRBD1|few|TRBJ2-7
TGCGCCAGCAGCCAAGCGTTAACCCCGGGACAGGTCTACGAGCAGTACTTC
CASSQALTPGQVYEQYF
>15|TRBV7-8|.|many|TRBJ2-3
TGTGCCAGCAGCCCGGGAGAGTATATCACAGATACGCAGTATTTT
CASSPGEYITDTQYF
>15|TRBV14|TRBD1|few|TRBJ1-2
TGTGCCAGCAGCGAAAACCGACAGGGCTACTATGGCTACACCTTC
CASSENRQGYYGYTF
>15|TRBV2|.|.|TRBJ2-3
TGTGCCAGCAGTGGAGATCGGACGGACACAGATACGCAGTATTTT
CASSGDRTDTDTQYF
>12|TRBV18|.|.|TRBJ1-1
TGTGCCAGCCAAAAGGGTGTCACTGAAGCTTTCTTT
CASQKGVTEAFF
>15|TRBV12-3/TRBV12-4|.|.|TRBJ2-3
TGTGCCAGCAGTCTTGGGGGCGGGATGCCGGATACGCAGTATTTT
CASSLGGGMPDTQYF
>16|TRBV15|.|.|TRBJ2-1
TGTGCCACCAGCAGAGATCACGTAGGCTTATACAATGAGCAGTTCTTC
CATSRDHVGLYNEQFF
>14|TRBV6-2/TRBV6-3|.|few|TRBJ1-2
TGTGCCAGCAGTCCCTCTACGGGCGGCTATGGCTACACCTTC
CASSPSTGGYGYTF
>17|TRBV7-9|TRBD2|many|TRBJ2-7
TGTGCCAGCAGCCTACCGGGGGGGCCCACAACTTTATACGAGCAGTACTTC
CASSLPGGPTTLYEQYF
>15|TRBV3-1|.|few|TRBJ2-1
TGTGCCAGCAGCCAAGAGGACAGACCCTACAATGAGCAGTTCTTC
CASSQEDRPYNEQFF